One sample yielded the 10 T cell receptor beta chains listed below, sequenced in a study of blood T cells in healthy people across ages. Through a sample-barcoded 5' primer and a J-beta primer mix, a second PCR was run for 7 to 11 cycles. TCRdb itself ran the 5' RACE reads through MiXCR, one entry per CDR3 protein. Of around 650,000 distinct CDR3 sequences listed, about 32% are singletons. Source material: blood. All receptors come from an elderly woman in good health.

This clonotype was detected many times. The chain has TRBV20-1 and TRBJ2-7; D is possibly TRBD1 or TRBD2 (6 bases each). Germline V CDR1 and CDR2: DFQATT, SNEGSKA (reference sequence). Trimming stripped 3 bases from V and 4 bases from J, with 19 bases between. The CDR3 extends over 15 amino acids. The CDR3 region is CSASVAGGTLYEQYF. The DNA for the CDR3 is TGCAGTGCTAGCGTCGCGGGCGGGACACTGTACGAGCAGTACTTC.

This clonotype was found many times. CDR3 residues: CASSPEGRLNQPQHF. CDR3 nucleotide sequence: TGTGCCAGCAGCCCCGAAGGACGGCTCAATCAGCCCCAGCATTTT. This sequence joins TRBV9 and TRBJ1-5, with D hard to call. This CDR3 has 15 amino acids. Germline V gives CDR1 SGDLS, CDR2 YYNGEE. Between the trimmed V and J ends, which lost 4 bases and 3 bases, there was a span of 14 bases.

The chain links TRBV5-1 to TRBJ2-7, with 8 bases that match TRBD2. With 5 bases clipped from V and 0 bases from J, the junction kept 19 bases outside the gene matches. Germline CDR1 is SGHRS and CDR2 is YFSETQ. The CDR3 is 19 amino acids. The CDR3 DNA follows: TGCGCCAGCAGGGAAGGCGAAGTAGCGGGGCCTTTTAGCTCCTACGAGCAGTACTTC. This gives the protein CASREGEVAGPFSSYEQYF. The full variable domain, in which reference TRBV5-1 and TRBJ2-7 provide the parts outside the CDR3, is KAGVTQTPRYLIKTRGQQVTLSCSPISGHRSVSWYQQTPGQGLQFLFEYFSETQRNKGNFPGRFSGRQFSNSRSEMNVSTLELGDSALYLCASREGEVAGPFSSYEQYFGPGTRLTVT.

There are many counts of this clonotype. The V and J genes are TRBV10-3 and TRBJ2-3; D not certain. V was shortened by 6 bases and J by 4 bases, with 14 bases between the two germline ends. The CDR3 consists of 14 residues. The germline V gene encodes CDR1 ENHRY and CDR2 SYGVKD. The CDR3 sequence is CAIRATGNADTQYF. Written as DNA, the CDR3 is TGTGCCATCAGGGCGACGGGTAACGCAGATACGCAGTATTTT.

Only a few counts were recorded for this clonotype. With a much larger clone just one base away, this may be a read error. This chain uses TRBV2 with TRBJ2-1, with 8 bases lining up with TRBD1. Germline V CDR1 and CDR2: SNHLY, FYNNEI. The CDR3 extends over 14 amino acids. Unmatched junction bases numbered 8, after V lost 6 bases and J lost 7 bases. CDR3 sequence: CASSNQGARNEQFF. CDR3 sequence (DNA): TGTGCCAGCAGCAACCAGGGGGCGCGGAATGAGCAGTTCTTC. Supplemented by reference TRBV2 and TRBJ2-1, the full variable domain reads EPEVTQTPSHQVTQMGQEVILRCVPISNHLYFYWYRQILGQKVEFLVSFYNNEISEKSEIFDDQFSVERPDGSNFTLKIRSTKLEDSAMYFCASSNQGARNEQFFGPGTRLTVL.

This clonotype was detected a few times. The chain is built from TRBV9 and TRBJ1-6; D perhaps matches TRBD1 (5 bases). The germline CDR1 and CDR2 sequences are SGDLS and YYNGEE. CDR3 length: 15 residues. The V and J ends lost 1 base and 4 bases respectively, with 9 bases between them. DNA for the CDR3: TGTGCCAGCAGCGTAACCTCAGGGTATAATTCACCCCTCCACTTT. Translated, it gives CASSVTSGYNSPLHF.

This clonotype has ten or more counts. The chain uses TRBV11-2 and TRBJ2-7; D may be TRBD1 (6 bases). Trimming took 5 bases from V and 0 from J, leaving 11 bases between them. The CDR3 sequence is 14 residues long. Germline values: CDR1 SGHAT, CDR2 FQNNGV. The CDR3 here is CASSLRTVSYEQYF. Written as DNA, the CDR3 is TGTGCCAGCAGCCTAAGGACAGTCTCCTACGAGCAGTACTTC. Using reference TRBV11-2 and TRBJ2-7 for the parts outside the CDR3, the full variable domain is EAGVAQSPRYKIIEKRQSVAFWCNPISGHATLYWYQQILGQGPKLLIQFQNNGVVDDSQLPKDRFSAERLKGVDSTLKIQPAKLEDSAVYLCASSLRTVSYEQYFGPGTRLTVT.

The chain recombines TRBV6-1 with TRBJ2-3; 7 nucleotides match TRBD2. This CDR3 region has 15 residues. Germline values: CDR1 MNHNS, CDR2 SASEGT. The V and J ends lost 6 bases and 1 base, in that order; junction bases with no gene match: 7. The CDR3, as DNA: TGTGCCAGCAGCCGACTAGCCTGGGGCACAGATACGCAGTATTTT. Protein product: CASSRLAWGTDTQYF.

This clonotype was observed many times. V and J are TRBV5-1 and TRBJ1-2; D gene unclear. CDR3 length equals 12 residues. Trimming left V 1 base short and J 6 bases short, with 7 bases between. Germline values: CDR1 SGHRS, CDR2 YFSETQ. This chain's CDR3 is CASSLKPDGYTF. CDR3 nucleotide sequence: TGCGCCAGCAGCTTGAAACCGGATGGCTACACCTTC.

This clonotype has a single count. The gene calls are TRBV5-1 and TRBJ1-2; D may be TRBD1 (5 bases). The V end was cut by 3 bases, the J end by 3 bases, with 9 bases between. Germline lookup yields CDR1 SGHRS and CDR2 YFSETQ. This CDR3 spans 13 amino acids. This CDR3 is CASSSGWDYGYTF. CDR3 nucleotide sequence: TGCGCCAGCAGCTCAGGGTGGGACTATGGCTACACCTTC.